The rows below give T cell receptor beta chains drawn from one sample of a study of blood T cell repertoires in COVID-19. TCRdb's table, derived via immunoSEQ multiplex PCR, lists solely in-frame clones and lacks some. The sample has roughly 77,000 clones; around four fifths are singletons. Sequencing input: peripheral blood. The source is a human donor in a cohort sampled during active COVID-19. Each CDR3 is given with its conserved first and last residue. The D gene is left open where the match is weak. Clone size is given for some rows only: seen once, a few or many times, or a class if the clone is expanded.

J	size	V	D	CDR3	DNA
TRBJ2-7	few	TRBV6-5	.	CASGPSSYEQYF	TGTGCCAGCGGCCCCTCATCCTACGAGCAGTACTTC
TRBJ2-7	few	TRBV6-4	.	CATTGKGAYEQYF	TGTGCCACCACCGGTAAGGGGGCCTACGAGCAGTACTTC
TRBJ2-5	.	TRBV4-1	.	CASSQGPEETQYF	TGCGCCAGCAGCCAAGGGCCAGAAGAGACCCAGTACTTC
TRBJ2-7	.	TRBV10-1	TRBD1	CASSEFEDRGREQYF	TGCGCCAGCAGTGAGTTCGAGGACAGGGGGCGCGAGCAGTACTTC
TRBJ1-3	few	TRBV30	.	CAWSVLGSGNTIYF	TGTGCCTGGAGTGTACTCGGCTCTGGAAACACCATATATTTT
TRBJ1-1	.	TRBV29-1	TRBD1	CSAGDRATEAFF	TGCAGCGCCGGGGACAGGGCCACTGAAGCTTTCTTT
TRBJ2-7	.	TRBV7-8	.	CASSPPQGLYEQYF	TGTGCCAGCAGCCCACCACAGGGCCTCTACGAGCAGTACTTC
TRBJ2-2	.	TRBV11-3	TRBD2	CASSLDPPAGTRTGELFF	TGTGCCAGCAGCTTAGACCCCCCCGCAGGGACTAGGACCGGGGAGCTGTTTTTT
TRBJ2-6	once	TRBV5-1	.	CASRRTPGSGANVLTF	TGCGCCAGCAGGCGTACTCCCGGCTCTGGGGCCAACGTCCTGACTTTC
TRBJ2-3	few	TRBV6-6	.	CASGLRGPDTQYF	TGTGCCAGCGGTCTCAGGGGACCAGATACGCAGTATTTT
TRBJ2-5	.	TRBV11-2	TRBD1	CASSLVSAQLTGGRETQYF	TGTGCCAGCAGCTTAGTATCGGCCCAACTGACAGGGGGCAGGGAGACCCAGTACTTC
TRBJ2-7	.	TRBV6-5	TRBD1	CASRAAGQGYYEQYF	TGTGCCAGCAGGGCGGCGGGACAGGGATACTACGAGCAGTACTTC
TRBJ1-4	few	TRBV5-1	TRBD1	CASSLDGQGGEKLFF	TGCGCCAGCAGCTTGGACGGACAGGGAGGGGAAAAACTGTTTTTT
TRBJ2-3	once	TRBV19	.	CASSGGSSAGPDTQYF	TGTGCCAGTAGTGGGGGCAGCTCGGCGGGCCCAGATACGCAGTATTTT
TRBJ2-7	.	TRBV6-6	.	CASSYWQGTTYEQYF	TGTGCCAGCAGTTACTGGCAGGGGACAACGTACGAGCAGTACTTC
TRBJ1-4	.	TRBV12-3/TRBV12-4	TRBD1	CASSSTGVGKLFF	TGTGCCAGCAGTTCCACAGGGGTTGGGAAACTGTTTTTT
TRBJ2-3	.	TRBV4-3	TRBD2	CASSHQTGTSGGRGDTQYF	TGCGCCAGCAGCCACCAAACCGGGACTAGCGGGGGACGGGGGGATACGCAGTATTTT
TRBJ1-1	once	TRBV4-1	TRBD1	CASSQERSDRVYTEAFF	TGCGCCAGCAGCCAAGAACGCTCCGACAGGGTATACACTGAAGCTTTCTTT
TRBJ2-5	.	TRBV24-1	.	CATSSASSTGETQYF	TGTGCCACCTCCTCCGCCAGTTCCACCGGGGAGACCCAGTACTTC
TRBJ1-1	.	TRBV11-2	.	CASSFRFTGQGTEAFF	TGTGCCAGCAGCTTTCGGTTCACAGGGCAGGGGACTGAAGCTTTCTTT
TRBJ1-2	.	TRBV5-1	TRBD1	CASSWTGNYGYTF	TGCGCCAGCAGCTGGACAGGGAACTATGGCTACACCTTC
TRBJ2-1	.	TRBV9	TRBD2	CASSGTSGGAYNEQFF	TGTGCCAGCAGCGGGACGAGCGGGGGGGCTTACAATGAGCAGTTCTTC
TRBJ2-7	.	TRBV27	.	CASSTYPHEQYF	TGTGCCAGCAGTACCTATCCTCACGAGCAGTACTTC
TRBJ1-5	.	TRBV15	TRBD1	CATSARTGGGSGNQPQHF	TGTGCCACCAGCGCTCGGACAGGGGGTGGCAGTGGCAATCAGCCCCAGCATTTT